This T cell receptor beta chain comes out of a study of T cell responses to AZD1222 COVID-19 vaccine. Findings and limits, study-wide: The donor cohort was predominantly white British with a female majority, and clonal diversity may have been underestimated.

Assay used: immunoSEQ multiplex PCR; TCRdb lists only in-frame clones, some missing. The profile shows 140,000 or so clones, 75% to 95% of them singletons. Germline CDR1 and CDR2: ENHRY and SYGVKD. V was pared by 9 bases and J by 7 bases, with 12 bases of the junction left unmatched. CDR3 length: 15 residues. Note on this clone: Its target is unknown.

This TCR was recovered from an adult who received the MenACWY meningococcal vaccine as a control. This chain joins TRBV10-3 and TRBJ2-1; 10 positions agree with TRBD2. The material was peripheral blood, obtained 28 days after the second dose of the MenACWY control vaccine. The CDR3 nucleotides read TGTGCCATTCAACAGGGACTAGCGAGCCAAAATGAGCAGTTCTTC. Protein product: CAIQQGLASQNEQFF.